The sample holds a few counts of the clone carrying this TCR beta chain. The TCR-sequenced patients were a few responders to pembrolizumab. Here immunoSEQ multiplex PCR was the method, and the copy in TCRdb shows in-frame clones only, minus some. The sample shows around 30,000 clones, about 85% of them seen only once. This sample was included in a study of PD-1 blockade in mismatch repair-deficient tumors. As for the study in general: Patients had eleven to twelve mismatch repair-deficient cancer types, all previously treated and progressing.

The germline V gene has CDR1 SGHRS and CDR2 YFSETQ. CDR3 size: 11 residues. Trimming removed 6 bases at V and 4 bases at J, with 8 bases between. Sequences were derived from PBMCs, sampled less than 7 weeks after starting pembrolizumab. V gene TRBV5-1 combines with J gene TRBJ2-7; tentatively, D is TRBD2 (5 bases). This clonotype was sampled from an adult with mismatch repair-deficient cancer. CDR3 loop: CASKRGYEQYF. The CDR3 bases are TGCGCCAGCAAACGGGGTTACGAGCAGTACTTC. The full variable domain, rest sourced from reference TRBV5-1 and TRBJ2-7, is KAGVTQTPRYLIKTRGQQVTLSCSPISGHRSVSWYQQTPGQGLQFLFEYFSETQRNKGNFPGRFSGRQFSNSRSEMNVSTLELGDSALYLCASKRGYEQYFGPGTRLTVT.